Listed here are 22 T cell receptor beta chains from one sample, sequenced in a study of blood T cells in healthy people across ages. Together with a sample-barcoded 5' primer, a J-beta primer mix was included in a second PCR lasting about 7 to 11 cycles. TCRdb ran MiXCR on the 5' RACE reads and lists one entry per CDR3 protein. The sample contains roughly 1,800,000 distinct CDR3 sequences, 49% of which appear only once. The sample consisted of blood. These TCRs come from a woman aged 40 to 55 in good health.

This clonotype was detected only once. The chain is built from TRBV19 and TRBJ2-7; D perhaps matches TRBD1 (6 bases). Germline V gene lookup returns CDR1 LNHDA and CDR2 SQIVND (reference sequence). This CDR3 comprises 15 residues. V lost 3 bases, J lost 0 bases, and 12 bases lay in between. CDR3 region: CASSMVQGSSYEQYF. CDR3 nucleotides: TGTGCCAGTAGTATGGTACAGGGTAGCTCCTACGAGCAGTACTTC. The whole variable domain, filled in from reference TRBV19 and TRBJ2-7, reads DGGITQSPKYLFRKEGQNVTLSCEQNLNHDAMYWYRQDPGQGLRLIYYSQIVNDFQKGDIAEGYSVSREKKESFPLTVTSAQKNPTAFYLCASSMVQGSSYEQYFGPGTRLTVT.

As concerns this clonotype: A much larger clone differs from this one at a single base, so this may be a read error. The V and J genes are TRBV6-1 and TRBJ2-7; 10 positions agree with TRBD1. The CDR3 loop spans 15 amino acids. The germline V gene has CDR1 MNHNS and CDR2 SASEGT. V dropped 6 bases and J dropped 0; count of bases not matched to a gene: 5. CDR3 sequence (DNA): TGTGCCAGCAGAGCCGGGACAGGGGTCTCCTACGAGCAGTACTTC. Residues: CASRAGTGVSYEQYF.

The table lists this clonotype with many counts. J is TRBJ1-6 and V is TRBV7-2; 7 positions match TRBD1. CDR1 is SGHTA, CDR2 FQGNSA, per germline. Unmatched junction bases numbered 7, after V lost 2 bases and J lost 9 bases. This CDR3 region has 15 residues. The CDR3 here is CASSLLLAGGSPLHF. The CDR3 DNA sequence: TGTGCCAGCAGCTTATTATTGGCAGGGGGTTCACCCCTCCACTTT. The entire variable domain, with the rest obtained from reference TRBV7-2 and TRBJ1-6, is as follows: GAGVSQSPSNKVTEKGKDVELRCDPISGHTALYWYRQSLGQGLEFLIYFQGNSAPDKSGLPSDRFSAERTGGSVSTLTIQRTQQEDSAVYLCASSLLLAGGSPLHFGNGTRLTVT.

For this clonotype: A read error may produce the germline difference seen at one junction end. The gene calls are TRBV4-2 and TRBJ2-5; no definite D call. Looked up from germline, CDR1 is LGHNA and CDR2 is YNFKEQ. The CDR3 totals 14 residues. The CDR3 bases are TGTACCAGCAGCGCCTCGCGGTTACAAGAGACCCAGTACTTC. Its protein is CTSSASRLQETQYF.

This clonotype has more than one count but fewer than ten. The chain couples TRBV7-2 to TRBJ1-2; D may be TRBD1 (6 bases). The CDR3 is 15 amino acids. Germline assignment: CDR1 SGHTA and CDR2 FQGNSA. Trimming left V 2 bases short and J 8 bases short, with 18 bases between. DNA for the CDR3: TGTGCCAGCAGCTTAACGCACAGGGATTTGAAGGGCTACACCTTC. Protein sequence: CASSLTHRDLKGYTF.

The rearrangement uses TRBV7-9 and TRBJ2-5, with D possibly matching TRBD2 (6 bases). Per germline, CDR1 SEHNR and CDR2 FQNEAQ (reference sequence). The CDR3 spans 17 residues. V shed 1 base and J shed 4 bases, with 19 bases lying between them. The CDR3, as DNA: TGTGCCAGCAGCTTAGAGGAAGACACGGGGGTTGTAGAGACCCAGTACTTC. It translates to CASSLEEDTGVVETQYF.

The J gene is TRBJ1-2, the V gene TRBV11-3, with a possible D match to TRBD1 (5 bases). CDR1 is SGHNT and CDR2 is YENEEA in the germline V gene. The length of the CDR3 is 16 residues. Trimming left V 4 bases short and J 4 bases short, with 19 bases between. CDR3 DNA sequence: TGTGCCAGCAGCTCGGGAACACCAGCCCAGGGCTATGGCTACACCTTC. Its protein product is CASSSGTPAQGYGYTF.

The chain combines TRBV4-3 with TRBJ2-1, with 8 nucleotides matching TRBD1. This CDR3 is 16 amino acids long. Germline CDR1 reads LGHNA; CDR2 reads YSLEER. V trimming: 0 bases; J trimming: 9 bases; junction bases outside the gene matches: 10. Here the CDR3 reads CASSQDPRGLGGEQFF. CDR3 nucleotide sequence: TGCGCCAGCAGCCAAGATCCCAGGGGGCTGGGAGGTGAGCAGTTCTTC.

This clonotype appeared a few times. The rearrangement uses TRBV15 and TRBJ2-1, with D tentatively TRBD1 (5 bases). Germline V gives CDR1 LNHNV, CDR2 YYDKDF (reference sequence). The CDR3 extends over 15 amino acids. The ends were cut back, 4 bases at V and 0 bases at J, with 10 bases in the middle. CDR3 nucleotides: TGTGCCACCAGCACAGACAGTTCCTCCTACAATGAGCAGTTCTTC. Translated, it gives CATSTDSSSYNEQFF.

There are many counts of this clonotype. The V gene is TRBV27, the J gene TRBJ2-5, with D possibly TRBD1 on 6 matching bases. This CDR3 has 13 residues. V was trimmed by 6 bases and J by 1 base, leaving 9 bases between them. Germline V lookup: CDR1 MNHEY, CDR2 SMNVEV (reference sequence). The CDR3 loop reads CASRGQTQETQYF. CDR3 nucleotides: TGTGCCAGCAGGGGACAAACCCAAGAGACCCAGTACTTC.

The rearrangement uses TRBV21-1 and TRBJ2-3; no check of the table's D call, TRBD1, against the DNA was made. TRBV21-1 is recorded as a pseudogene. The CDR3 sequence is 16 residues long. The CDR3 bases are TGTGCCAGCAGCCACGGCCGGGACAGGGATTTGGATACGCAGTATTTT. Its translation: CASSHGRDRDLDTQYF.

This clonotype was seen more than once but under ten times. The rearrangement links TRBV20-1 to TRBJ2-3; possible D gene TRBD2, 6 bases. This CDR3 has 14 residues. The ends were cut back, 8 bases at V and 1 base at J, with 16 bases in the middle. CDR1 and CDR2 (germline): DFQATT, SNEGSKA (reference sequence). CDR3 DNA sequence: TGCAGTTTAACGCCGGGACTCGGCACAGATACGCAGTATTTT. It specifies CSLTPGLGTDTQYF.

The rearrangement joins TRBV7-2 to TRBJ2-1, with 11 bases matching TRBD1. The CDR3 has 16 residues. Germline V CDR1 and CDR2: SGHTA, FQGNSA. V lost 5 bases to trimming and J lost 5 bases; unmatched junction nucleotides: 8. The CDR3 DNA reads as TGTGCCAGCAGCCTAACTGGGACAGGGGGACACAATGAGCAGTTCTTC. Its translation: CASSLTGTGGHNEQFF.

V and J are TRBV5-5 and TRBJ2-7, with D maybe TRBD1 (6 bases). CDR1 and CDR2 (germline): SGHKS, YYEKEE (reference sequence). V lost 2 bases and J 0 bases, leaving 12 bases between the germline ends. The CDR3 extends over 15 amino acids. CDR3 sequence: CASSLARGHSYEQYF. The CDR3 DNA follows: TGTGCCAGCAGCTTAGCAAGGGGACACTCCTACGAGCAGTACTTC. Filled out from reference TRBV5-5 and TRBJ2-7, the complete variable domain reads DAGVTQSPTHLIKTRGQQVTLRCSPISGHKSVSWYQQVLGQGPQFIFQYYEKEERGRGNFPDRFSARQFPNYSSELNVNALLLGDSALYLCASSLARGHSYEQYFGPGTRLTVT.

CDR3 bases: TGTGCCAGCAGTTTAGCTAGGGACTGGGCCCAAGAGACCCAGTACTTC. This codes for CASSLARDWAQETQYF. The chain uses TRBV12-3 or TRBV12-4 and TRBJ2-5, with a weak D call TRBD2 (6 bases). The CDR3 consists of 16 residues. Trimming shortened V by 0 bases and J by 1 base, and 12 bases separated the two germline ends.

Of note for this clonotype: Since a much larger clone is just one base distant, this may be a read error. The CDR3 nucleotides read TGCGGCGTTGAAGGTGTCCCTCGGGGTGAGCAGTTCTTC. Amino acid sequence: CGVEGVPRGEQFF. J is TRBJ2-1 and V is TRBV29-1; the D gene is possibly TRBD2 (5 bases). This CDR3 contains 13 residues. Per germline, CDR1 SQVTM and CDR2 ANQGSEA.

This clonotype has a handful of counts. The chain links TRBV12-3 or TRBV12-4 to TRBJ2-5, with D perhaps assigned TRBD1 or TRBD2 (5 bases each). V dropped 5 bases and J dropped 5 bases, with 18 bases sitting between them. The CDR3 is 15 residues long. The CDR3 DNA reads TGTGCCAGCAGTCAACGAGGGCGAGAGGGGGAGACCCAGTACTTC. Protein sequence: CASSQRGREGETQYF.

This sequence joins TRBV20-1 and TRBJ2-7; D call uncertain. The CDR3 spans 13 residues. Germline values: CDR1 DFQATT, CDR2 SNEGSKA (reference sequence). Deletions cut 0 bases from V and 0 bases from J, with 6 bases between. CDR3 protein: CSAREIASYEQYF. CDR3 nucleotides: TGCAGTGCTAGAGAGATAGCCTCCTACGAGCAGTACTTC.

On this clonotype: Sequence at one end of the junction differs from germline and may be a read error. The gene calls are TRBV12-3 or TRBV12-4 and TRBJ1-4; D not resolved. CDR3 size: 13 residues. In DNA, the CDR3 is TGTGCCAGCAGTTCATTACCCGGTGAAAAAGTGTTTTTT. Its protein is CASSSLPGEKVFF.

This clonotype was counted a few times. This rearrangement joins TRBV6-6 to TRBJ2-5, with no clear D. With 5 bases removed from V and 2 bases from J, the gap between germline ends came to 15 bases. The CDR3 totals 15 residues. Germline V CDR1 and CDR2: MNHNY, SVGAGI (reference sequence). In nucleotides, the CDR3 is TGTGCCAGCAGTCAGCCTACTTCGGGTCAAGAGACCCAGTACTTC. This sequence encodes CASSQPTSGQETQYF.

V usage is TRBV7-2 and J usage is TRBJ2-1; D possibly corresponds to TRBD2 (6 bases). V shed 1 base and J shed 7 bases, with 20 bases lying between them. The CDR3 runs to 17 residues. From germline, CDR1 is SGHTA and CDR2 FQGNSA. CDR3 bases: TGTGCCAGCAGCTTAGTCCCCTTACCGATAGGGAGGAATGAGCAGTTCTTC. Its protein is CASSLVPLPIGRNEQFF.

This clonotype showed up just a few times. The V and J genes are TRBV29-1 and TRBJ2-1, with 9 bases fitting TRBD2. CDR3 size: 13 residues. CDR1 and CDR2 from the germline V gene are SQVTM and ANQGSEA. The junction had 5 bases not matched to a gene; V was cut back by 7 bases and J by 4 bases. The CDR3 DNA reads TGCAGCGCCAGCCTAGCGGGGTACAATGAGCAGTTCTTC. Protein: CSASLAGYNEQFF.